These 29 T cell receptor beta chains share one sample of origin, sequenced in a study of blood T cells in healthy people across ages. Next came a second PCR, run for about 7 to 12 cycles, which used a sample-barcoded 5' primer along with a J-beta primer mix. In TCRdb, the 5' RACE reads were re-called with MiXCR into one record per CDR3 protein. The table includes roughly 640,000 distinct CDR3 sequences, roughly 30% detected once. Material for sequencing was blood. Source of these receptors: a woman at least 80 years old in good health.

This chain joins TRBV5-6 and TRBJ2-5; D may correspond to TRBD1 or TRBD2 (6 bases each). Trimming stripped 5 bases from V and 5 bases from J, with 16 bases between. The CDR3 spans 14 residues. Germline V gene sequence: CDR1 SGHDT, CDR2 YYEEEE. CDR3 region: CASRRSGAAETQYF. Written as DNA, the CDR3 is TGTGCCAGCAGGCGGTCGGGGGCGGCCGAGACCCAGTACTTC.

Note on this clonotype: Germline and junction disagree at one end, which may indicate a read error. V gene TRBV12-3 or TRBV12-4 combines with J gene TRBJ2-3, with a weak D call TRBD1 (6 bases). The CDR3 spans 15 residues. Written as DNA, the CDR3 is TGTGCCAGCAGTTTTGAGGGTATGAGGACAGATACGCAATATTTT. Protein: CASSFEGMRTDTQYF.

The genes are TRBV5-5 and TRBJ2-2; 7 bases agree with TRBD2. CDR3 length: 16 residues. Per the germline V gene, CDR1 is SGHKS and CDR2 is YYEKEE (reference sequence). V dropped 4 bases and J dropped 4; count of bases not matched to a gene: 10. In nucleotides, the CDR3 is TGTGCCAGCAGCCTATGGGGGGGGGAGAGCACCGGGGAGCTGTTTTTT. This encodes CASSLWGGESTGELFF.

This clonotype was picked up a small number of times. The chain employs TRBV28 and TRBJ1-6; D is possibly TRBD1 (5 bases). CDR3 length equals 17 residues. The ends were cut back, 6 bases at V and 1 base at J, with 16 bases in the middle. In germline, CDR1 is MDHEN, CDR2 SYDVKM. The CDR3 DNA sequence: TGTGCCAGCAGCTTCGTCATGGGGGTGTCCTATAATTCACCCCTCCACTTT. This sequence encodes CASSFVMGVSYNSPLHF.

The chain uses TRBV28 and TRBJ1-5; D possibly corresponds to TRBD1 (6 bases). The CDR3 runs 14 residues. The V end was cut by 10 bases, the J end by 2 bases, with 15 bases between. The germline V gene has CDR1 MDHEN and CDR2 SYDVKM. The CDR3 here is CANRQGGGNQPQHF. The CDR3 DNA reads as TGTGCCAACAGGCAAGGGGGAGGCAATCAGCCCCAGCATTTT.

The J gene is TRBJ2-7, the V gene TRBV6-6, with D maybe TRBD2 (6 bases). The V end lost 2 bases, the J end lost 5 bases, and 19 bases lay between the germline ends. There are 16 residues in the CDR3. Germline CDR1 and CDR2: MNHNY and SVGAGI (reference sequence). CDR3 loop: CASSYIPDGGLNEQYF. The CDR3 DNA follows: TGTGCCAGCAGTTACATCCCCGATGGGGGGTTGAACGAGCAGTACTTC.

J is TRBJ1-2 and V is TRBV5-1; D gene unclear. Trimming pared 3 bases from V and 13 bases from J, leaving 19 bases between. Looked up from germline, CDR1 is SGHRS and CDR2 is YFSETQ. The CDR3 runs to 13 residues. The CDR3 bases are TGCGCCAGCAGCTCCGACGGCGGCGGAGACTGCACCTTC. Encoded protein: CASSSDGGGDCTF.

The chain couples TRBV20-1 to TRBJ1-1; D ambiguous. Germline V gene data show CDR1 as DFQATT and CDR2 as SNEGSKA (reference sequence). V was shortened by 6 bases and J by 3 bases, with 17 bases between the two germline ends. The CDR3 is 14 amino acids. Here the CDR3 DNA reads TGCAGTGCACCTCGAGAACTCCTGGACACTGAAGCTTTCTTT. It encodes CSAPRELLDTEAFF.

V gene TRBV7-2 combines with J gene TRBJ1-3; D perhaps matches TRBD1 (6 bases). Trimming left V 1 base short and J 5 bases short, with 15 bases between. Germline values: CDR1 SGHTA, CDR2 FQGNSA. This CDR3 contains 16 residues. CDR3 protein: CASSLGRGIARNTIYF. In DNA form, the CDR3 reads TGTGCCAGCAGCTTAGGCAGGGGTATTGCCAGAAACACCATATATTTT.

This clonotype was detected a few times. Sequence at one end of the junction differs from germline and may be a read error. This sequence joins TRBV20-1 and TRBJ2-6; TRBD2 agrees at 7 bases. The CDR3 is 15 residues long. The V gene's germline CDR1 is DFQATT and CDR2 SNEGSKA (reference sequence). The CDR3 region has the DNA TGCAGTGCTCCCGGGGGGTCCTCTGGGGCCAACGTCCGGACTTTC. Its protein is CSAPGGSSGANVRTF.

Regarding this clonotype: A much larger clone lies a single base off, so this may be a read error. The CDR3 bases are TGTGCCAGCAGCGAACCCAGGGGGTTCAAGGGAGATACGCAGTATTTT. Its protein product is CASSEPRGFKGDTQYF. The chain couples TRBV12-3 or TRBV12-4 to TRBJ2-3, with 7 positions matching TRBD1. The CDR3 spans 16 residues. V was pared by 6 bases and J by 5 bases, with 14 bases of the junction left unmatched.

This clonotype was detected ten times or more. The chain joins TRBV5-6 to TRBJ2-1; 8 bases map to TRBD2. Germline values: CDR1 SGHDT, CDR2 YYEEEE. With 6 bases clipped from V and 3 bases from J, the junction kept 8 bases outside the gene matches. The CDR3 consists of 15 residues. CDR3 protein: CASTRLSGGYNEQFF. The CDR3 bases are TGTGCCAGCACCCGACTGAGCGGGGGCTACAATGAGCAGTTCTTC. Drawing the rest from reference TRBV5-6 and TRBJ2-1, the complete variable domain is DAGVTQSPTHLIKTRGQQVTLRCSPKSGHDTVSWYQQALGQGPQFIFQYYEEEERQRGNFPDRFSGHQFPNYSSELNVNALLLGDSALYLCASTRLSGGYNEQFFGPGTRLTVL.

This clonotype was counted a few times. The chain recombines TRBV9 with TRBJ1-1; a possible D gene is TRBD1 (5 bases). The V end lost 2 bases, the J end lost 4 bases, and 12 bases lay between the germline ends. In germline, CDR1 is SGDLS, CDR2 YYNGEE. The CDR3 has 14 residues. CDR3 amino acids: CASSVVVGGTEAFF. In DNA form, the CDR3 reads TGTGCCAGCAGCGTTGTAGTTGGGGGCACTGAAGCTTTCTTT.

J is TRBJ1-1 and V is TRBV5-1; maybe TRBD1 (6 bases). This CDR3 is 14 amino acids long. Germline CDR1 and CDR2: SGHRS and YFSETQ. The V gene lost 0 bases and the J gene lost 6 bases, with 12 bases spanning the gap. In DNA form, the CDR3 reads TGCGCCAGCAGCTTGGAACAGGGTGGGGCTGAAGCTTTCTTT. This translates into CASSLEQGGAEAFF.

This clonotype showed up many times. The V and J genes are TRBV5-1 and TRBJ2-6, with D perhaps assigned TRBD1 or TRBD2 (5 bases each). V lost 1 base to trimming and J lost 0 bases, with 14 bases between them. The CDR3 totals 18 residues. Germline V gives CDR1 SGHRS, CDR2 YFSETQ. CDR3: CASSLLGRPDSGANVLTF. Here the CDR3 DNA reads TGCGCCAGCAGCTTGTTGGGACGGCCAGACTCTGGGGCCAACGTCCTGACTTTC.

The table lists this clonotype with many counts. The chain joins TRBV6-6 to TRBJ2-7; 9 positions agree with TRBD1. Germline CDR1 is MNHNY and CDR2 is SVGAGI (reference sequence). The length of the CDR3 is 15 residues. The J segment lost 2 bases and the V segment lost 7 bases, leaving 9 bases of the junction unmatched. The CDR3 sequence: CASTSGTGSTYEQYF. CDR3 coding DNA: TGTGCCAGCACCTCCGGGACAGGGAGTACCTACGAGCAGTACTTC.

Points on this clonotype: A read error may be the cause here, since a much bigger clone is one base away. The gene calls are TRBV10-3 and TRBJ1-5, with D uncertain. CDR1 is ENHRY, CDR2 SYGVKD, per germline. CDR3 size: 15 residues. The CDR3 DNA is TGTGCCATCAGTGAAACGGACCTTAGCAATCAGTCCCAGCATTTT. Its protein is CAISETDLSNQSQHF.

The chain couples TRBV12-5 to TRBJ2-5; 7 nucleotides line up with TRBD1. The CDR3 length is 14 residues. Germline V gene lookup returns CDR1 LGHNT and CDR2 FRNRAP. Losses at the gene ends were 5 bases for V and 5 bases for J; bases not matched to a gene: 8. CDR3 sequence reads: CASGTTGLGETQYF. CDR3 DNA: TGTGCTAGTGGTACGACAGGGTTGGGGGAGACCCAGTACTTC.

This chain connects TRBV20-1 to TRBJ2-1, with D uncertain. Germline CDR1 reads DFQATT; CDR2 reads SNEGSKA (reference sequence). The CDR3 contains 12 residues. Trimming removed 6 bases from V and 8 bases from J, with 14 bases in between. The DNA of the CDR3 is TGCAGTGCGCCGCATATCGTCGATGAGCAGTTCTTC. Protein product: CSAPHIVDEQFF.

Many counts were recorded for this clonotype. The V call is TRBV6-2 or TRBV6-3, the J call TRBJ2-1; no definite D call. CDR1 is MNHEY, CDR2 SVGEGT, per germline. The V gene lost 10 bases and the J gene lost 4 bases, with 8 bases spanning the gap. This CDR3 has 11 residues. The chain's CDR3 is CATYKYNEQFF. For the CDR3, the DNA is TGTGCCACCTACAAGTACAATGAGCAGTTCTTC.

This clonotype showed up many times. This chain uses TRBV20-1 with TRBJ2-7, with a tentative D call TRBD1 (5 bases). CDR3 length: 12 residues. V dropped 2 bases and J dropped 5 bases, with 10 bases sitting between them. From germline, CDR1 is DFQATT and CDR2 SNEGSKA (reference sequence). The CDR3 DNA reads TGCAGTGCTAGATGGGGCCCCAACGAGCAGTACTTC. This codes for CSARWGPNEQYF.

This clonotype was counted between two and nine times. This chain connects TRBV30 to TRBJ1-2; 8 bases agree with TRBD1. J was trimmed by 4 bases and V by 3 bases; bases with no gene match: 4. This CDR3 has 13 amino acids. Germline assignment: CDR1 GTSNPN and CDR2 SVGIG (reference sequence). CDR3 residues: CAWRETGGYGYTF. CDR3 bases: TGTGCCTGGAGGGAAACAGGGGGCTATGGCTACACCTTC.

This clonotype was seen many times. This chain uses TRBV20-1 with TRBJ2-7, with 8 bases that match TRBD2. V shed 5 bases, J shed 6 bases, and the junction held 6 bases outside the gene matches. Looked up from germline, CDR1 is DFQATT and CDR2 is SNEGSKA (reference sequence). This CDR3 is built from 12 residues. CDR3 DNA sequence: TGCAGTGCTGTGAGCGGGAGAACCGAGCAGTACTTC. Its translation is CSAVSGRTEQYF.

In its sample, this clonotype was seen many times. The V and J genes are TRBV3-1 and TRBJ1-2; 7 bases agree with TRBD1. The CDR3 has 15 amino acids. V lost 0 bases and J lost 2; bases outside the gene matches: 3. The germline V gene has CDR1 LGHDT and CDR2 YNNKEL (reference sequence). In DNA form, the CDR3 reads TGTGCCAGCAGCCAAGAGGGGACAGCCAACTATGGCTACACCTTC. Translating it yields CASSQEGTANYGYTF.

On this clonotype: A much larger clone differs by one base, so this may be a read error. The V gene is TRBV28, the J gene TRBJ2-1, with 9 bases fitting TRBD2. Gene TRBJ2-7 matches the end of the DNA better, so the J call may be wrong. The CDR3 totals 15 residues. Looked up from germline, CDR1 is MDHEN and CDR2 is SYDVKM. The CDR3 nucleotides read TGTGCCAGCAGTTCCGGCGGGGGGGCTCACAATGAGCAGTACGTC. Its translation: CASSSGGGAHNEQYV.

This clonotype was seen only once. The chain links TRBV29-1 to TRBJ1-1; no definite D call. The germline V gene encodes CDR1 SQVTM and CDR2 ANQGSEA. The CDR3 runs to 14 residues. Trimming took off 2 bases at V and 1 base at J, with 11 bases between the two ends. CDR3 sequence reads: CSVEFAGENTEAFF. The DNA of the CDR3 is TGCAGCGTTGAATTTGCAGGAGAGAACACTGAAGCTTTCTTT.

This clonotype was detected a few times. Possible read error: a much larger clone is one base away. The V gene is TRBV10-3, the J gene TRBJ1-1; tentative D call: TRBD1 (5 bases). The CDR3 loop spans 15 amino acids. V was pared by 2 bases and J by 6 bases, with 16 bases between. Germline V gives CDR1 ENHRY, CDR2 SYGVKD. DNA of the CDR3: TGTGCCATCAGTGAGGAGACAGTAAGAGGCGCTGAAGCTTTCTTT. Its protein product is CAISEETVRGAEAFF.

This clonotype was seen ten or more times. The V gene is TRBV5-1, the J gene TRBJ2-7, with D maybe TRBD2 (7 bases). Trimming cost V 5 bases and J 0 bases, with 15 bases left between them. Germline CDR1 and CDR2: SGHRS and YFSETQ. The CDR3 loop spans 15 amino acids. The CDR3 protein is CASSQGGGFSYEQYF. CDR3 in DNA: TGCGCCAGCAGTCAGGGCGGGGGCTTCTCCTACGAGCAGTACTTC.

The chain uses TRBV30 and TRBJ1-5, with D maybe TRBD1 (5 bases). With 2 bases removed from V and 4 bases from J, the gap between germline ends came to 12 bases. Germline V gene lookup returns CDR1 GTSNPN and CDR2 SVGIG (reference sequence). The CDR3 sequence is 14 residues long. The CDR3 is CAWSSGGGNQPQHF. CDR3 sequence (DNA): TGTGCCTGGAGTTCGGGGGGTGGAAATCAGCCCCAGCATTTT.